Listed here are 24 T cell receptor beta chains from one sample, sequenced in a study of cytomegalovirus exposure and HLA in healthy donors. Primers: 60 Vbeta forward and 13 Jbeta reverse. Only in-frame clones appear in the TCRdb table, and some are missing; sequencing was by immunoSEQ multiplex PCR. There are fewer than 130,000 clones in the sample; 50% to 70% occur only once, and 3.8% lies in the top ten. What was sequenced was PBMCs. These receptors were taken from a man aged 25-45 years in good health and CMV-seropositive.

This rearrangement joins TRBV7-9 to TRBJ1-2; a possible D gene is TRBD1 (5 bases). Germline loops: CDR1 SEHNR, CDR2 FQNEAQ (reference sequence). The CDR3 sequence is 13 residues long. The V end was cut by 1 base, the J end by 4 bases, with 7 bases between. Written as DNA, the CDR3 is TGTGCCAGCAGCTTAGGACAGATCTATGGCTACACCTTC. Translation gives CASSLGQIYGYTF.

The V call is TRBV7-8, the J call TRBJ2-5; D is uncertain. Trimming shortened V by 2 bases and J by 1 base, and 20 bases separated the two germline ends. This CDR3 is 18 amino acids long. Germline values: CDR1 SGHVS, CDR2 FQNEAQ. The CDR3 loop reads CASSLSYRVVSIQETQYF. The CDR3 DNA sequence: TGTGCCAGCAGCTTAAGTTACAGAGTGGTATCCATCCAAGAGACCCAGTACTTC. Combining the CDR3 with reference TRBV7-8 and TRBJ2-5 gives the whole variable domain GAGVSQSPRYKVAKRGQDVALRCDPISGHVSLFWYQQALGQGPEFLTYFQNEAQLDKSGLPSDRFFAERPEGSVSTLKIQRTQQEDSAVYLCASSLSYRVVSIQETQYFGPGTRLLVL.

The chain joins TRBV5-1 to TRBJ2-1; D is uncertain. The CDR3 length is 15 residues. The V and J ends lost 1 base and 1 base respectively, with 9 bases between them. Germline CDR1 SGHRS, CDR2 YFSETQ. CDR3 sequence reads: CASSLYSLSYNEQFF. DNA of the CDR3: TGCGCCAGCAGCTTGTACAGCCTTTCCTACAATGAGCAGTTCTTC.

V gene TRBV20-1 combines with J gene TRBJ1-2; perhaps TRBD1 as D (5 bases). CDR3 size: 10 residues. V was pared by 6 bases and J by 8 bases, with 10 bases between. In germline, CDR1 is DFQATT, CDR2 SNEGSKA (reference sequence). The CDR3 sequence is CSAGRTGYTF. The CDR3 bases are TGCAGTGCCGGCCGGACAGGCTACACCTTC.

In this sample, this clone turned up a few times. The chain carries TRBV10-3 and TRBJ2-7; TRBD1 aligns across 9 bases. V was clipped by 3 bases and J by 5 bases; unmatched bases: 5. CDR1 and CDR2 (germline): ENHRY, SYGVKD. CDR3 length equals 14 residues. Written as DNA, the CDR3 is TGTGCCATCAGTGACGACAGGGGGGCCGACGAGCAGTACTTC. Its translation: CAISDDRGADEQYF.

The rearrangement links TRBV19 to TRBJ2-1; D call uncertain. The CDR3 contains 13 residues. V lost 2 bases and J lost 1, with 3 bases in between. Germline V gene sequence: CDR1 LNHDA, CDR2 SQIVND (reference sequence). The CDR3 loop reads CASSIQSYNEQFF. DNA for the CDR3: TGTGCCAGTAGTATACAGTCCTACAATGAGCAGTTCTTC.

Comment on this clone: Sequence at one end of the junction differs from germline and may be a read error. The sample holds other DNA sequences that translate to the same CDR3. J is TRBJ1-6 and V is TRBV4-1; the D gene is possibly TRBD1 (6 bases). The CDR3 has 15 residues. Germline CDR1 reads MGHRA; CDR2 reads YSYEKL. CDR3 residues: CASSLRTANNSPLHF. DNA of the CDR3: TGCGCCAGTAGCCTTAGGACAGCGAATAATTCACCCCTCCACTTT.

The chain combines TRBV21-1 with TRBJ1-3; the D call TRBD1 from the table was never checked on the DNA. TRBV21-1 is a pseudogene. CDR3 size: 16 residues. In nucleotides, the CDR3 is TGTGCCAGCAGCAAAGGGTACAGGGCGAAAGGAAACACCATATATTTT. The encoded protein is CASSKGYRAKGNTIYF.

For this clone: The junction shows a germline mismatch at one end, possibly a read error. In the same sample, other DNA sequences code for this CDR3. This rearrangement joins TRBV7-8 to TRBJ1-6; possibly TRBD1 for D (5 bases). The CDR3 totals 15 residues. Per germline, CDR1 SGHVS and CDR2 FQNEAQ. CDR3 nucleotides: TGTGCCAGCAGACAGCTGGGGGGTACGAGTTCACCTCTCCACTTT. As protein: CASRQLGGTSSPLHF.

CDR3 in DNA: TGTGCCAGCAGCCCCTTTTCGGTTGGAGAGACCCAGTACTTC. This codes for CASSPFSVGETQYF. V and J are TRBV7-9 and TRBJ2-5; no clear D. Germline CDR1 SEHNR, CDR2 FQNEAQ (reference sequence). Trimming took 5 bases from V and 4 from J, leaving 14 bases between them. This CDR3 spans 14 amino acids.

Turning to this clone: Its ends do not fully match the called genes, so a read error is possible. The genes are TRBV20-1 and TRBJ1-2; D is possibly TRBD1 (6 bases). The CDR3 extends over 11 amino acids. CDR1 and CDR2 from the germline V gene are DFQATT and SNEGSKA (reference sequence). CDR3 residues: CSLEVGGDPRF. The CDR3 DNA is TGCAGTCTAGAAGTAGGGGGAGACCCGCGTTTC.

The gene calls are TRBV6-1 and TRBJ1-4, with a possible D match to TRBD1 (5 bases). Trimming took off 2 bases at V and 5 bases at J, with 12 bases between the two ends. Germline V gives CDR1 MNHNS, CDR2 SASEGT. This CDR3 contains 15 residues. In DNA, the CDR3 is TGTGCCAGCAGTGAATCCTCAGGGTGGAATGAAAAACTGTTTTTT. Amino acid sequence: CASSESSGWNEKLFF.

The rearrangement uses TRBV7-9 and TRBJ2-3, with TRBD2 identical over 9 bases. With V trimmed by 2 bases and J by 3 bases, 6 bases remained unmatched. The length of the CDR3 is 16 residues. From germline, CDR1 is SEHNR and CDR2 FQNEAQ (reference sequence). CDR3 loop: CASSLWGGGETDTQYF. As DNA, the CDR3 is TGTGCCAGCAGCTTATGGGGCGGGGGGGAAACAGATACGCAGTATTTT.

The chain has TRBV18 and TRBJ2-5; D gene ambiguous. TRBJ2-7 matches the DNA end more closely, so the J call is doubtful. Germline V CDR1 and CDR2: KGHSH, LQKENI. This CDR3 is 13 amino acids long. The CDR3 DNA sequence: TGTGCCAGCTCACCAGGGCTAAACGACGAGCAGTACTTC. Translation: CASSPGLNDEQYF.

The rearrangement links TRBV29-1 to TRBJ1-2, with D possibly being TRBD1 (5 bases). V lost 0 bases, J lost 6 bases, and 14 bases lay in between. The length of the CDR3 is 14 residues. Germline V CDR1 and CDR2: SQVTM, ANQGSEA. The CDR3, as DNA: TGCAGCGTTGAAGATCTTCGGTGGGGGGATGGCTACACCTTC. As protein: CSVEDLRWGDGYTF.

This rearrangement joins TRBV6-4 to TRBJ1-1; D may be TRBD1 (5 bases). Germline V gene sequence: CDR1 MRHNA, CDR2 SNTAGT. Between the trimmed V and J ends, which lost 0 bases and 1 base, there was a span of 6 bases. This CDR3 contains 14 residues. CDR3 in DNA: TGTGCCAGCAGTGACTCCGACAGGAACACTGAAGCTTTCTTT. Translated: CASSDSDRNTEAFF.

This chain connects TRBV30 to TRBJ1-1, with D unresolved. CDR1 and CDR2 (germline): GTSNPN, SVGIG (reference sequence). V lost 2 bases and J lost 0, with 4 bases in between. The CDR3 runs 12 residues. CDR3 nucleotide sequence: TGTGCCTGGAGTAGAGTGAACACTGAAGCTTTCTTT. Its translation: CAWSRVNTEAFF.

Only a few counts were recorded for this clone. The chain is built from TRBV5-1 and TRBJ1-4; 7 bases map to TRBD1. J was trimmed by 4 bases and V by 3 bases; bases with no gene match: 6. Per the germline V gene, CDR1 is SGHRS and CDR2 is YFSETQ. The CDR3 is made up of 15 amino acids. CDR3 in amino acids: CASSSSGTVNEKLFF. Written as DNA, the CDR3 is TGCGCCAGCAGCTCCTCCGGGACAGTTAATGAAAAACTGTTTTTT.

This clone showed up just a few times. At one of its ends the junction is not consistent with the germline gene, which may arise from a read error. The rearrangement links TRBV7-7 to TRBJ2-2, with D possibly TRBD1 on 5 matching bases. The CDR3 runs 15 residues. CDR1 is SSHAT and CDR2 is FNYEAQ in the germline V gene (reference sequence). The DNA for the CDR3 is TGTGCTAGCAGCCTTAGGGGCGGATCCACCGGGGAGCTGTTTTTT. This gives the protein CASSLRGGSTGELFF.

This chain joins TRBV6-1 and TRBJ2-7, with 10 nucleotides matching TRBD2. CDR1 and CDR2 from the germline V gene are MNHNS and SASEGT. The CDR3 is 13 amino acids. J gave up 9 bases and V 6 bases, and 8 bases lay outside the gene matches. The CDR3 DNA is TGTGCCAGCAGCCCGGGACTAGCGATGTTGCAGTACTTC. This sequence encodes CASSPGLAMLQYF.

This clone was seen a few times. This chain connects TRBV7-8 to TRBJ2-7; perhaps TRBD1 as D (8 bases). V lost 1 base and J lost 2, with 24 bases in between. Germline V lookup: CDR1 SGHVS, CDR2 FQNEAQ. The CDR3 is 19 residues long. CDR3 sequence: CASSLVGGTGTGPTYEQYF. CDR3 DNA: TGTGCCAGCAGCTTAGTGGGGGGGACCGGGACAGGACCTACCTACGAGCAGTACTTC.

There are a few counts of this clone. V is TRBV7-2 and J is TRBJ1-3; possible D gene TRBD1, 5 bases. This CDR3 contains 13 residues. Germline V gene sequence: CDR1 SGHTA, CDR2 FQGNSA. Deletions cut 3 bases from V and 4 bases from J, with 7 bases between. Here the CDR3 DNA reads TGTGCCAGCAGCTTTGCAGGGGGAAACACCATATATTTT. It translates to CASSFAGGNTIYF.

This sequence joins TRBV5-1 and TRBJ2-5; TRBD2 might be the D (6 bases). V shed 4 bases and J shed 4 bases, with 14 bases lying between them. CDR1 is SGHRS, CDR2 YFSETQ, per germline. The CDR3 runs 14 residues. The CDR3 DNA is TGCGCCAGCAGCCGGGACTCCACCTCAGAGACCCAGTACTTC. This gives the protein CASSRDSTSETQYF.

As for this clone: This sample includes further DNA sequences coding for the same CDR3. The chain joins TRBV4-1 to TRBJ2-2; D is undetermined. The CDR3 extends over 13 amino acids. Trimming took 1 base from V and 4 from J, leaving 4 bases between them. CDR1 is MGHRA and CDR2 is YSYEKL in the germline V gene. The CDR3 DNA follows: TGCGCCAGCAGCCAAGTCTCCACCGGGGAGCTGTTTTTT. Translated, it gives CASSQVSTGELFF.